This T cell receptor (beta chain) came from a study of cytotoxic CD8 clonotypes in ibrutinib-treated CLL. Background on the study: Responses: around 24 partial, 2 complete; after median about 70 months, 14 stayed remitted, some 12 progressed. Response sampling occurred after a median 12 months of treatment (range 6 to 36). Study-level findings and limits: Collection times varied between progressing and sustained-remission patients. Age-matched healthy donor levels were exceeded by baseline clonality, which tracked circulating CD8+ T-cell counts.

Germline-derived CDR1 and CDR2 are MNHNS and SASEGT. The V end lost 1 base, the J end lost 3 bases, and 10 bases lay between the germline ends. This CDR3 has 15 amino acids. Profiling relied on immunoSEQ multiplex PCR, and the TCRdb table lists in-frame clones only, not all of them. Here the sample spans roughly 150,000 clones, approximately 80% being singletons. About this clone: As yet, its antigen is unknown.

This rearrangement joins TRBV6-1 to TRBJ1-5; the D gene is possibly TRBD1 (5 bases). The sequences come from PBMCs, collected after 12 months of ibrutinib treatment. The clonotype was recovered from a human donor with chronic lymphocytic leukemia. The CDR3 DNA follows: TGTGCCAGCAGTGAAGGACAGCTTTCCAATCAGCCCCAGCATTTT. Its translation: CASSEGQLSNQPQHF.